This entry describes one T cell receptor (beta chain). There are many counts of this clonotype. Its antigen has not been determined. Base qualities were left out, and no much larger clone turns up one base away. This specimen comes from a study of read filtering for tumor transcriptome and immune sequencing (dated by TCRdb to the early 2020s). Background on the whole study: The cohort had around 16 male and approximately 14 female patients with a mean age of roughly 66 years, ranging from about 45 to 85. By revised international staging, under 10 patients were R-ISS I, some 17 were R-ISS II and roughly seven were R-ISS III. After DNase treatment, whole-transcriptome libraries were prepared using the TruSeq RNA Access Library Prep Kit. Per sample, about 4.05 to 10.27 million TCR-region mapped reads were obtained with IR-seq, compared with only about 80 to 1273 with RNA-seq. Using the same bone marrow samples, the study ran both targeted immune repertoire sequencing and bulk whole-transcriptome sequencing and then compared the TCR repertoires from each method. A main aim was a read-filtering strategy for immune repertoire data, specifically whether clonotypes supported by a single read should be removed.

Broad study findings and their caveats: IR-seq captured clonotypes at much higher depth and more reliably than RNA-seq, and smaller IR-seq throughput sufficed to identify most shared clonotypes. When single-read clonotypes were removed, the proportions of shared clonotypes in IR-seq and RNA-seq correlated more strongly. In IR-seq, roughly four fifths of clonotypes but about 4% of total reads were represented by single-read clonotypes, whereas in RNA-seq, 74.6% of clonotypes and approximately 45% of reads were represented by single-read clonotypes. Rather than purified T cells, the sorted CD138-negative fraction was a mixed bone marrow immune population.

Bone marrow was sampled from every patient at the time of active disease. Bone marrow mononuclear cells were isolated by Ficoll-Hypaque density gradient centrifugation. Myeloma plasma cells were removed and CD138-negative cells were obtained by negative selection following labeling with CD138 magnetic microbeads on a MACS separator. Flow cytometry with CD138 antibodies on an Attune NxT was used to check how pure the isolated cells were. TRIzol reagent was used to extract total RNA, and a NanoDrop spectrophotometer was used to quantify the extracted RNA. Paired RNA-seq and IR-seq were performed on each patient's CD138-negative bone marrow sample. Trimmed from V: 4 bases; trimmed from J: 4 bases; junction bases lacking a gene match: 16. Reading from cysteine to phenylalanine, the CDR3 counts 19 amino acids. Only the CDR3 region is kept as DNA, spanning 57 bases read in frame from base 1. CDR1 and CDR2 (MNHNS, SASEGT) derive from the germline V gene.

Starting from 400 ng RNA, TCR libraries were constructed with the Immunoverse kit using molecular barcoded adaptors that cover the alpha/delta and beta/gamma chains. The same RNA used for transcriptome sequencing was used for TCR library preparation. TCR libraries were sequenced on an Illumina HiSeq 4000 with 2 x 150 cycles. Per the original workflow: Using MiXCR, which included quality filtering and error correction, TCR reads were aligned to human V, D, J and C references and then assembled into CDR3 clonotypes. The tcR package in R was used for analysis of clonotype counts and gene usage diversity. Raw mapping reads were checked after the RNA-seq reads had been mapped by STAR aligner version 2.5.3a onto the human GRCh37 genome. To test how sequencing depth affected the clonotypes detected, IR-seq fastq files were randomly downsampled with Seqtk 1.3. TCRdb passed the public sequencing reads through fastp at Q25 and MiXCR, retaining productive beta sequences. Rows matching on CDR3 protein sequence are summarized as one entry with the most common DNA and genes. These V and J calls derive from TCRdb rather than the authors' analysis. This sample lists some 38,000 distinct CDR3 sequences; 12% were detected once. About 35% of the sample goes to the ten largest clones.

The sample was a population of CD138-negative cells sorted from bone marrow. The intended sense of this specimen's cell subset or site label: bone marrow mononuclear cells depleted of CD138+ plasma/myeloma cells by negative magnetic selection. In this chain, TRBV6-1 is recombined with TRBJ1-2; 12 junctional bases match TRBD1. This sequence originates from a donor at least 40 years old with multiple myeloma. CDR3 protein: CASSVYLPGQGASGYGYTF. The DNA reads TGTGCCAGCAGTGTCTATTTACCGGGACAGGGGGCGTCAGGCTATGGCTACACCTTC.